This is a list of T cell receptor beta chains from one sample in a study of T cell repertoires in cytomegalovirus infection. In TCRdb, the reads were re-called with MiXCR into one record per CDR3 protein. The sample shows fewer than 350,000 distinct CDR3 sequences, 25% to 30% of them seen only once. These receptors are not linked to any known antigen. The sample consisted of cultured PBMCs, taken from culture after CMV antigen stimulation. All receptors come from a human donor in good health (CMV status not recorded). Some clones in this sample may be carry-over from other donors' samples. The CDR3 runs from the conserved cysteine through the conserved F or W. D genes are given only for firm matches. Clone size is stated in some rows and not others, as once, few, many or a class when expanded.

DNA: TGTGCCAGTAACTATCCGGGACATCATCTCGGCAATCAGCCCCAGCATTTT; CDR3: CASNYPGHHLGNQPQHF; length: 17; size: few; D: .; V: TRBV6-6; J: TRBJ1-5
DNA: TGTGCCAGCAGCTTATTGGCTAGCGGGAATCTGGTAGATACGCAGTATTTT; CDR3: CASSLLASGNLVDTQYF; length: 17; size: many; D: TRBD2; V: TRBV7-8; J: TRBJ2-3
DNA: TGTGCCAGCAGTCCGGGACAGGGTGGCGGGGAGCTGTTTTTT; CDR3: CASSPGQGGGELFF; length: 14; size: .; D: TRBD1; V: TRBV7-3; J: TRBJ2-2
DNA: TGTGCCAGCTCCCCTACCCCGCCGGGGGGCGGCGGCTATGGCTACACCTTC; CDR3: CASSPTPPGGGGYGYTF; length: 17; size: .; D: .; V: TRBV18; J: TRBJ1-2
DNA: TGTGCCAGCTCACCAACCGGCCAGACTAACTATGGCTACACCTTC; CDR3: CASSPTGQTNYGYTF; length: 15; size: .; D: .; V: TRBV18; J: TRBJ1-2
DNA: TGTGCCAGCAGCTTAATAGGGGGGCAAGATACGCAGTATTTT; CDR3: CASSLIGGQDTQYF; length: 14; size: .; D: .; V: TRBV11-1; J: TRBJ2-3
DNA: TGTGCCAGCAGTCAACACAGACTAGCCAAAAACATTCAGTACTTC; CDR3: CASSQHRLAKNIQYF; length: 15; size: .; D: .; V: TRBV7-9; J: TRBJ2-4
DNA: TGTGCCAGCAACCCGGACAGCCACTATGGCTACACCTTC; CDR3: CASNPDSHYGYTF; length: 13; size: .; D: .; V: TRBV6-1; J: TRBJ1-2
DNA: TGTGCCAGCAGCTTAGTAACAGGACAGGAGAAAGCTTTCTTT; CDR3: CASSLVTGQEKAFF; length: 14; size: many; D: TRBD1; V: TRBV7-9; J: TRBJ1-1
DNA: TGTGCCAGCAGCTTAGGATCACTAGCGGCAGATACGCAGTATTTT; CDR3: CASSLGSLAADTQYF; length: 15; size: many; D: TRBD2; V: TRBV7-2; J: TRBJ2-3
DNA: TGTGCCAGCAGTTCCAAATTAACAGGGAATCAGCCCCAGCATTTT; CDR3: CASSSKLTGNQPQHF; length: 15; size: .; D: .; V: TRBV6-6; J: TRBJ1-5
DNA: TGTGCCAGCAGTGAACGAGGCGAAGGAACCTATGGCTACACCTTC; CDR3: CASSERGEGTYGYTF; length: 15; size: many; D: .; V: TRBV6-1; J: TRBJ1-2
DNA: TGTGCCAGCAGCTTAACGACGGGGGAGACCCAGTACTTC; CDR3: CASSLTTGETQYF; length: 13; size: .; D: .; V: TRBV7-9; J: TRBJ2-5
DNA: TGTGCCGCAGGGGCCACCGGGCCCCAGCATTTT; CDR3: CAAGATGPQHF; length: 11; size: many; D: .; V: TRBV25-1; J: TRBJ1-5
DNA: TGTGCCAGCAGGGGGGGGGGGCAAAGAGAGCAGTACTTC; CDR3: CASRGGGQREQYF; length: 13; size: few; D: .; V: TRBV7-2; J: TRBJ2-7
DNA: TGTGCCAGCAGCGTAGATCCGGGGGGGGGCAATGAGCAGTTCTTC; CDR3: CASSVDPGGGNEQFF; length: 15; size: .; D: TRBD2; V: TRBV9; J: TRBJ2-1
DNA: TGCAGTGCTGATGAGGGGACGGACTATGGCTACACCTTC; CDR3: CSADEGTDYGYTF; length: 13; size: few; D: .; V: TRBV20-1; J: TRBJ1-2
DNA: TGTGCCAGTAGTAGTTTCGGGTATGATGGCTACACCTTC; CDR3: CASSSFGYDGYTF; length: 13; size: few; D: .; V: TRBV19; J: TRBJ1-2
DNA: TGTGCCAGCGCCCGGCCCTCTAGCGCACCTTTCAGCTCCTACAATGAGCAGTTCTTC; CDR3: CASARPSSAPFSSYNEQFF; length: 19; size: few; D: .; V: TRBV6-1; J: TRBJ2-1
DNA: TGTGCCAGCAGCTTGGAAGGCCGCACAGATACGCAGTATTTT; CDR3: CASSLEGRTDTQYF; length: 14; size: few; D: .; V: TRBV5-4; J: TRBJ2-3
DNA: TGCAGTGCAATAATGGGGGGGCATACCCCCTACAATGAGCAGTTCTTC; CDR3: CSAIMGGHTPYNEQFF; length: 16; size: .; D: .; V: TRBV20-1; J: TRBJ2-1
DNA: TGTGCCATCAGTGAGTCGCCGGGGCGCAGCCCTAACTATGGCTACACCTTC; CDR3: CAISESPGRSPNYGYTF; length: 17; size: few; D: .; V: TRBV10-3; J: TRBJ1-2
DNA: TGTGCCAGCAGCTTAAGGACAACCGGTTACAATGAGCAGTTCTTC; CDR3: CASSLRTTGYNEQFF; length: 15; size: .; D: .; V: TRBV7-2; J: TRBJ2-1
DNA: TGTGCCACCCACTCCGGGACAGGGGTTTGGTCCTACGAGCAGTACTTC; CDR3: CATHSGTGVWSYEQYF; length: 16; size: few; D: TRBD1; V: TRBV6-1; J: TRBJ2-7
DNA: TGTGCCAGCAGCTTGGGGAGGACTAGCACAGATACGCAGTATTTT; CDR3: CASSLGRTSTDTQYF; length: 15; size: .; D: .; V: TRBV7-3; J: TRBJ2-3
DNA: TGTGCCAGTGAAGTTAGGTGGACGGGGAACACCGGGGAGCTGTTTTTT; CDR3: CASEVRWTGNTGELFF; length: 16; size: .; D: .; V: TRBV19; J: TRBJ2-2
DNA: TGTGCCAGCAGCCCCGGGCCCGCGAGGGATGAAAAACTGTTTTTT; CDR3: CASSPGPARDEKLFF; length: 15; size: few; D: .; V: TRBV5-4; J: TRBJ1-4
DNA: TGCAGTGCTAGAGATTTGTTTGGTGGGGCAGATACGCAGTATTTT; CDR3: CSARDLFGGADTQYF; length: 15; size: .; D: .; V: TRBV20-1; J: TRBJ2-3
DNA: TGTGCCAGCAGTAGACAGGAGGACACTGAAGCTTTCTTT; CDR3: CASSRQEDTEAFF; length: 13; size: .; D: .; V: TRBV7-3; J: TRBJ1-1
DNA: TGTGCCAGTAGCCCTCTTAGCGGGGGGATCACAGATACGCAGTATTTT; CDR3: CASSPLSGGITDTQYF; length: 16; size: .; D: TRBD2; V: TRBV19; J: TRBJ2-3
DNA: TGTGCCAGCAGCTATATTAGGGCAGCCTCCTACGAGCAGTACTTC; CDR3: CASSYIRAASYEQYF; length: 15; size: .; D: .; V: TRBV5-6; J: TRBJ2-7
DNA: TGTGCCAGCAGCTTAGCCCCAGATACGCAGTATTTT; CDR3: CASSLAPDTQYF; length: 12; size: many; D: .; V: TRBV7-2; J: TRBJ2-3
DNA: TGTGCCAGCAGTGGACAGGGACTTAATGAAGCTTTCTTT; CDR3: CASSGQGLNEAFF; length: 13; size: .; D: TRBD1; V: TRBV11-1; J: TRBJ1-1
DNA: TGTGCCACAGTTTTAGGGGGTCGAACCGGGGAGCTGTTTTTT; CDR3: CATVLGGRTGELFF; length: 14; size: .; D: .; V: TRBV6-1; J: TRBJ2-2
DNA: TGTGCCACCAGCAGTGATACCTACGGCAATCAGCCCCAGCATTTT; CDR3: CATSSDTYGNQPQHF; length: 15; size: few; D: .; V: TRBV15; J: TRBJ1-5
DNA: TGTGCCAGCAGTTACTCGGCTGGATCCTCTGGAAACACCATATATTTT; CDR3: CASSYSAGSSGNTIYF; length: 16; size: few; D: .; V: TRBV6-5; J: TRBJ1-3
DNA: TGTGCCAGCGTGCCCAGGGGGCGGGGGAGTGCAGATACGCAGTATTTT; CDR3: CASVPRGRGSADTQYF; length: 16; size: .; D: .; V: TRBV6-1; J: TRBJ2-3
DNA: TGTGCCAGCAGGGTAGGACCGAACACTGAAGCTTTCTTT; CDR3: CASRVGPNTEAFF; length: 13; size: .; D: .; V: TRBV7-2; J: TRBJ1-1
DNA: TGTGCCAGCATCCTCTCGACAGGTGTAGGGGAGACCCAGTACTTC; CDR3: CASILSTGVGETQYF; length: 15; size: .; D: .; V: TRBV7-8; J: TRBJ2-5
DNA: TGCAGTGCTCGTGGAGAGGTCTCACCCCTCCACTTT; CDR3: CSARGEVSPLHF; length: 12; size: .; D: .; V: TRBV20-1; J: TRBJ1-6
DNA: TGTGCCAGCAGGGGAGGGAGCACTTATAACTATGGCTACACCTTC; CDR3: CASRGGSTYNYGYTF; length: 15; size: few; D: .; V: TRBV28; J: TRBJ1-2
DNA: TGTGCCAGCAGTCCAATCGCCGGCTACACCTTC; CDR3: CASSPIAGYTF; length: 11; size: .; D: .; V: TRBV6-4; J: TRBJ1-2
DNA: TGTGCCATCAGTAATCAGGGGCAGCCCCAGCATTTT; CDR3: CAISNQGQPQHF; length: 12; size: few; D: .; V: TRBV10-3; J: TRBJ1-5
DNA: TGTGCCAGCAAGGGGGAGGCCGGGAGGGAGCCCCAGCATTTT; CDR3: CASKGEAGREPQHF; length: 14; size: .; D: .; V: TRBV2; J: TRBJ1-5
DNA: TGTGCCAGCAGTCGACGCTCATCCTGGTACAATGAGCAGTTCTTC; CDR3: CASSRRSSWYNEQFF; length: 15; size: .; D: .; V: TRBV6-5; J: TRBJ2-1
DNA: TGCAGTGCTAAAGAGCGGGGCCCCGACGAGCAGTACTTC; CDR3: CSAKERGPDEQYF; length: 13; size: many; D: TRBD2; V: TRBV20-1; J: TRBJ2-7
DNA: TGCGCCAGCAGCTTGGGGGGAACGGTTGAGCAGTTCTTC; CDR3: CASSLGGTVEQFF; length: 13; size: few; D: .; V: TRBV5-1; J: TRBJ2-1
DNA: TGTGCCAGCAGTGTGGGGACAGGGGGCTATCAGCCCCAGCATTTT; CDR3: CASSVGTGGYQPQHF; length: 15; size: .; D: TRBD1; V: TRBV2; J: TRBJ1-5
DNA: TGTGCCAGCTCACCCGGGGCCGCCTACAATGAGCAGTTCTTC; CDR3: CASSPGAAYNEQFF; length: 14; size: .; D: .; V: TRBV18; J: TRBJ2-1
DNA: TGTGCCAGTACCATCCCCCCTAAGTTTCGGGCCCCCCCCTACAATGAGCAGTTCTTC; CDR3: CASTIPPKFRAPPYNEQFF; length: 19; size: .; D: .; V: TRBV19; J: TRBJ2-1
DNA: TGTGCCAGCAGTTTATCGGGTTCTACGGGTGGAAACACCATATATTTT; CDR3: CASSLSGSTGGNTIYF; length: 16; size: .; D: .; V: TRBV27; J: TRBJ1-3
DNA: TGTGCCAGCAGCCGAAACTCCTGGGGCGAGCAGTACTTC; CDR3: CASSRNSWGEQYF; length: 13; size: .; D: .; V: TRBV6-2/TRBV6-3; J: TRBJ2-7
DNA: TGTGCCAGCAGCTCTATGACTCAGTGGGAGCAGTACTTC; CDR3: CASSSMTQWEQYF; length: 13; size: .; D: .; V: TRBV7-9; J: TRBJ2-7
DNA: TGTGCCAGCAGTCCCGGGACAGATAATTCACCCCTCCACTTT; CDR3: CASSPGTDNSPLHF; length: 14; size: many; D: TRBD1; V: TRBV12-3/TRBV12-4; J: TRBJ1-6
DNA: TGTGCCAGCACAGGGCTAGGCGCAGATACGCAGTATTTT; CDR3: CASTGLGADTQYF; length: 13; size: .; D: .; V: TRBV2; J: TRBJ2-3
DNA: TGTGCCAGCAGTTGGGACGGGAACACTGAAGCTTTCTTT; CDR3: CASSWDGNTEAFF; length: 13; size: .; D: .; V: TRBV12-3/TRBV12-4; J: TRBJ1-1